The present TCR beta chain was sequenced within a study of response to subunit inactivated influenza vaccine. TCRdb re-called the RT-PCR reads with MiXCR, one entry per CDR3 protein. Of around 250,000 distinct CDR3 sequences in the sample, over 9% were seen once. Broader study findings: T cells newly recruited by each seasonal influenza vaccination are few, the authors suggested.

The CDR3 has 14 amino acids. Per germline, CDR1 SEHNR and CDR2 FQNEAQ (reference sequence). The trim removed 3 bases at V and 3 bases at J, leaving 4 bases unmatched. This clonotype was seen at least ten times. Antigen unknown. Here the sequenced sample was non-naive T cells sorted from PBMCs, taken 14 to 15 days before vaccination. The receptor comes from a man between 50 and 59 years old who received an inactivated influenza vaccine. The chain combines TRBV7-9 with TRBJ2-7; 8 nucleotides agree with TRBD1. This chain's CDR3 is CASSFGQGNYEQYF. The CDR3 DNA follows: TGTGCCAGCAGCTTCGGACAGGGAAACTACGAGCAGTACTTC.